One and the same sample provided the 31 T cell receptor beta chains below, sequenced in a study of chemoradiotherapy in HPV16-positive cancers. Sequencing used immunoSEQ multiplex PCR; TCRdb keeps in-frame clones, though not all of them. Found here are over 7,000 clones, approximately 80% of them singletons; the top ten hold about 1.9%. The sample here was taken from a patient who underwent chemoradiotherapy. The receptor set was obtained from a human donor with HPV-associated anogenital cancer.

This clone has only a few counts. The chain uses TRBV10-1 and TRBJ2-3; D unresolved. Germline loops: CDR1 WNHNN, CDR2 SYGVQD (reference sequence). Trimming removed 7 bases from V and 2 bases from J, with 16 bases in between. The CDR3 length is 15 residues. CDR3 DNA: TGCGCCAGCATCTCCTTCGGTCATAACACAGATACGCAGTATTTT. Protein: CASISFGHNTDTQYF.

This sequence joins TRBV19 and TRBJ2-5; D uncertain. There are 14 residues in the CDR3. Germline V gives CDR1 LNHDA, CDR2 SQIVND (reference sequence). The germline V and J ends were trimmed by 3 bases and 5 bases, with 13 bases remaining between them. CDR3 in amino acids: CASSMGFWAETQYF. For the CDR3, the DNA is TGTGCCAGTAGTATGGGGTTCTGGGCTGAGACCCAGTACTTC. The variable domain in full, with the rest retrieved from reference TRBV19 and TRBJ2-5, is DGGITQSPKYLFRKEGQNVTLSCEQNLNHDAMYWYRQDPGQGLRLIYYSQIVNDFQKGDIAEGYSVSREKKESFPLTVTSAQKNPTAFYLCASSMGFWAETQYFGPGTRLLVL.

CDR3 sequence (DNA): TGTGCCAGCAGTTACCGGCCGCACCGAAATGAAAAACTGTTTTTT. Its protein product is CASSYRPHRNEKLFF. The genes are TRBV6-5 and TRBJ1-4; D gene ambiguous. The CDR3 length is 15 residues. CDR1 is MNHEY, CDR2 SVGAGI, per germline. V was trimmed by 2 bases and J by 5 bases, leaving 12 bases between them.

V usage is TRBV6-1 and J usage is TRBJ2-1; D could derive from TRBD1 or TRBD2 (6 bases each). V shed 0 bases and J shed 4 bases, with 16 bases lying between them. Germline CDR1 and CDR2: MNHNS and SASEGT. The CDR3 contains 17 residues. CDR3 amino acids: CASSEAGGRTIYNEQFF. CDR3 DNA: TGTGCCAGCAGTGAAGCTGGGGGGCGCACGATTTACAATGAGCAGTTCTTC.

This rearrangement joins TRBV28 to TRBJ1-4; no clear D. CDR1 is MDHEN, CDR2 SYDVKM, per germline. The CDR3 length is 14 residues. V lost 8 bases and J 0 bases, leaving 10 bases between the germline ends. The CDR3 DNA reads TGTGCCAGCGGAGACACCGCAACTAATGAAAAACTGTTTTTT. This gives the protein CASGDTATNEKLFF.

The chain employs TRBV5-1 and TRBJ2-5, with D uncertain. The CDR3 covers 14 residues. Trimming took 3 bases from V and 5 from J, leaving 14 bases between them. The V gene's germline CDR1 is SGHRS and CDR2 YFSETQ. DNA for the CDR3: TGCGCCAGCAGCTCCTCCCCTATAGAGGAGACCCAGTACTTC. It yields the protein CASSSSPIEETQYF.

The rearrangement uses TRBV6-1 and TRBJ2-7; 9 bases agree with TRBD2. The junction had 5 bases not matched to a gene; V was cut back by 0 bases and J by 2 bases. Germline CDR1 and CDR2: MNHNS and SASEGT. The CDR3 length is 16 residues. CDR3 sequence reads: CASSEASLAGAYEQYF. The CDR3 coding sequence is TGTGCCAGCAGTGAAGCGAGCTTAGCGGGGGCCTACGAGCAGTACTTC.

The V and J genes are TRBV9 and TRBJ1-3; no clear D. V was trimmed by 4 bases and J by 0 bases, leaving 8 bases between them. CDR3 size: 14 residues. Germline V lookup: CDR1 SGDLS, CDR2 YYNGEE. CDR3 nucleotide sequence: TGTGCCAGCAGCCCCACGGACTCTGGAAACACCATATATTTT. As protein: CASSPTDSGNTIYF.

J is TRBJ1-4 and V is TRBV6-1; a possible D gene is TRBD1 (5 bases). The CDR3 spans 14 residues. V dropped 2 bases and J dropped 6 bases, with 10 bases sitting between them. Germline V gene sequence: CDR1 MNHNS, CDR2 SASEGT. This CDR3 is CASSESGQDEKLFF. The CDR3 nucleotides are TGTGCCAGCAGTGAATCGGGGCAGGATGAAAAACTGTTTTTT.

The chain employs TRBV28 and TRBJ2-1; 8 bases are shared with TRBD2. The CDR3 covers 14 residues. J was trimmed by 8 bases and V by 7 bases; bases with no gene match: 10. Germline-derived CDR1 and CDR2 are MDHEN and SYDVKM. CDR3 sequence: CASTLPGLAYEQFF. CDR3 sequence (DNA): TGTGCCAGCACCCTCCCCGGACTAGCCTATGAGCAGTTCTTC.

The V call is TRBV28, the J call TRBJ2-2; TRBD2 matches at 9 bases. In germline, CDR1 is MDHEN, CDR2 SYDVKM. Trimming removed 3 bases from V and 4 bases from J; junction bases left unmatched: 9. This CDR3 has 17 amino acids. For the CDR3, the DNA is TGTGCCAGCAGTTTCATCGGCGGGAGGGAAGGCACCGGGGAGCTGTTTTTT. It encodes CASSFIGGREGTGELFF.

The V gene is TRBV6-6, the J gene TRBJ2-5, with TRBD2 matching 7 bases. J gave up 4 bases and V 0 bases, and 5 bases lay outside the gene matches. From germline, CDR1 is MNHNY and CDR2 SVGAGI (reference sequence). This CDR3 has 15 residues. This CDR3 is CASSYSVGGGETQYF. CDR3 coding DNA: TGTGCCAGCAGTTACTCGGTTGGGGGGGGAGAGACCCAGTACTTC.

CDR3 protein: CASSLADTYPYEQYF. The DNA for the CDR3 is TGTGCCAGCAGCTTGGCGGACACGTACCCCTACGAGCAGTACTTC. V usage is TRBV5-4 and J usage is TRBJ2-7; TRBD1 is a possible D gene (5 bases). This CDR3 contains 15 residues. The V and J ends lost 0 bases and 2 bases respectively, with 12 bases between them. Germline-derived CDR1 and CDR2 are SGHNT and YYREEE (reference sequence).

The chain is built from TRBV18 and TRBJ1-2; maybe TRBD1 (6 bases). V was shortened by 3 bases and J by 8 bases, with 22 bases between the two germline ends. Germline assignment: CDR1 KGHSH and CDR2 LQKENI. The CDR3 has 16 residues. The CDR3 loop reads CASSPGQVQGGRGYTF. The CDR3 nucleotides are TGTGCCAGCTCACCTGGGCAAGTACAGGGCGGACGGGGCTACACCTTC.

The chain couples TRBV7-6 to TRBJ1-4; D remains ambiguous. Germline V CDR1 and CDR2: SGHVS, FNYEAQ. V was shortened by 5 bases and J by 0 bases, with 10 bases between the two germline ends. This CDR3 spans 15 amino acids. The CDR3: CASSPLPSTNEKLFF. The CDR3, as DNA: TGTGCCAGCAGCCCTCTTCCGTCAACTAATGAAAAACTGTTTTTT.

This sequence joins TRBV28 and TRBJ1-3; D might be TRBD1 (5 bases). CDR1 and CDR2 (germline): MDHEN, SYDVKM. Trimming took off 2 bases at V and 0 bases at J, with 11 bases between the two ends. The length of the CDR3 is 16 residues. The CDR3 is CASSLGAGVSGNTIYF. The CDR3 nucleotides are TGTGCCAGCAGTTTAGGGGCAGGCGTCTCTGGAAACACCATATATTTT.

V gene TRBV6-1 combines with J gene TRBJ1-2; TRBD1 agrees at 9 bases. The CDR3 totals 15 residues. Losses at the gene ends were 0 bases for V and 4 bases for J; bases not matched to a gene: 3. Germline V gene data show CDR1 as MNHNS and CDR2 as SASEGT. CDR3 sequence: CASSEAQTGGYGYTF. Here the CDR3 DNA reads TGTGCCAGCAGTGAAGCCCAGACAGGGGGCTATGGCTACACCTTC.

The rearrangement uses TRBV5-4 and TRBJ2-1, with D perhaps being TRBD1 or TRBD2 (5 bases each). This CDR3 contains 14 residues. Germline CDR1 reads SGHNT; CDR2 reads YYREEE (reference sequence). The germline V and J ends were trimmed by 7 bases and 5 bases, with 16 bases remaining between them. Here the CDR3 DNA reads TGTGCCAGCCACGGGACGATGGGGGACAATGAGCAGTTCTTC. Its protein product is CASHGTMGDNEQFF.

This clone appeared a few times. The chain uses TRBV6-4 and TRBJ2-3; D is ambiguous. The CDR3 runs 15 residues. V shed 0 bases and J shed 3 bases, with 10 bases lying between them. CDR1 is MRHNA, CDR2 SNTAGT, per germline. The CDR3 region is CASSDSSGGTDTQYF. CDR3 DNA sequence: TGTGCCAGCAGTGACTCATCCGGTGGGACAGATACGCAGTATTTT.

This clone turned up a few times. The J gene is TRBJ1-2, the V gene TRBV19; D is uncertain. V lost 2 bases and J lost 13, with 20 bases in between. There are 14 residues in the CDR3. CDR1 is LNHDA and CDR2 is SQIVND in the germline V gene (reference sequence). The chain's CDR3 is CASSISGPAGDITF. CDR3 coding DNA: TGTGCCAGTAGTATAAGCGGACCAGCCGGGGATATCACCTTC.

The chain carries TRBV18 and TRBJ2-2; either TRBD1 or TRBD2 may supply D (5 bases each). CDR3 length: 15 amino acids. The ends were cut back, 2 bases at V and 8 bases at J, with 15 bases in the middle. The germline CDR1 and CDR2 sequences are KGHSH and LQKENI. The CDR3 DNA is TGTGCCAGCTCACCAGGGACCCTAAAAGCGGGGGAGCTGTTTTTT. Its translation: CASSPGTLKAGELFF.

The chain employs TRBV7-9 and TRBJ2-5, with 8 bases lining up with TRBD1. Losses at the gene ends were 5 bases for V and 3 bases for J; bases not matched to a gene: 17. Germline CDR1 SEHNR, CDR2 FQNEAQ (reference sequence). This CDR3 has 18 residues. As DNA, the CDR3 is TGTGCCAGCAGCCGTACCATCTTCAAGACAGGGGCCGAAGAGACCCAGTACTTC. Translating it yields CASSRTIFKTGAEETQYF. The whole variable domain, remainder taken from reference TRBV7-9 and TRBJ2-5, is DTGVSQNPRHKITKRGQNVTFRCDPISEHNRLYWYRQTLGQGPEFLTYFQNEAQLEKSRLLSDRFSAERPKGSFSTLEIQRTEQGDSAMYLCASSRTIFKTGAEETQYFGPGTRLLVL.

The chain combines TRBV7-2 with TRBJ2-7; no clear D. CDR1 SGHTA and CDR2 FQGNSA come from the germline V gene. The CDR3 loop spans 14 amino acids. The V end was cut by 3 bases, the J end by 0 bases, with 9 bases between. The DNA of the CDR3 is TGTGCCAGCAGCTTCGGTCCAAACTCCTACGAGCAGTACTTC. This gives the protein CASSFGPNSYEQYF. The complete variable domain, with remaining parts taken from reference TRBV7-2 and TRBJ2-7, reads GAGVSQSPSNKVTEKGKDVELRCDPISGHTALYWYRQSLGQGLEFLIYFQGNSAPDKSGLPSDRFSAERTGGSVSTLTIQRTQQEDSAVYLCASSFGPNSYEQYFGPGTRLTVT.

This chain links TRBV7-2 with TRBJ2-5; TRBD2 matches at 9 bases. The ends lost 1 base at V and 4 bases at J; junction bases unmatched: 4. The V gene's germline CDR1 is SGHTA and CDR2 FQGNSA. The CDR3 totals 15 residues. The CDR3 is CASSLGGGAPETQYF. The DNA of the CDR3 is TGTGCCAGCAGCTTAGGCGGGGGGGCCCCAGAGACCCAGTACTTC. Full variable domain (rest looked up from reference TRBV7-2 and TRBJ2-5): GAGVSQSPSNKVTEKGKDVELRCDPISGHTALYWYRQSLGQGLEFLIYFQGNSAPDKSGLPSDRFSAERTGGSVSTLTIQRTQQEDSAVYLCASSLGGGAPETQYFGPGTRLLVL.

The J gene is TRBJ2-5, the V gene TRBV19; 7 nucleotides align to TRBD2. The germline gives CDR1 LNHDA, CDR2 SQIVND (reference sequence). V dropped 5 bases and J dropped 2; count of bases not matched to a gene: 2. This CDR3 has 13 amino acids. The CDR3, as DNA: TGTGCCAGTAGTTTGGGACTACAAGAGACCCAGTACTTC. Its translation: CASSLGLQETQYF. The full variable domain, with the rest looked up from reference TRBV19 and TRBJ2-5, is DGGITQSPKYLFRKEGQNVTLSCEQNLNHDAMYWYRQDPGQGLRLIYYSQIVNDFQKGDIAEGYSVSREKKESFPLTVTSAQKNPTAFYLCASSLGLQETQYFGPGTRLLVL.

This chain uses TRBV10-3 with TRBJ2-5; D is ambiguous. CDR1 and CDR2 from the germline V gene are ENHRY and SYGVKD. V lost 4 bases and J lost 0, with 6 bases in between. The CDR3 is 13 residues long. In DNA form, the CDR3 reads TGTGCCATCAGTGTACGGGACCAAGAGACCCAGTACTTC. This translates into CAISVRDQETQYF.

The genes are TRBV7-3 and TRBJ2-1; 8 bases fit TRBD2. The germline V gene has CDR1 SGHTA and CDR2 FQGTGA. The CDR3 runs 15 residues. V was clipped by 5 bases and J by 2 bases; unmatched bases: 5. CDR3 sequence: CASSGSSGTYNEQFF. The CDR3 DNA is TGTGCCAGCAGCGGGAGTAGCGGGACCTACAATGAGCAGTTCTTC.

This chain connects TRBV7-6 to TRBJ2-6; D not resolved. V was shortened by 5 bases and J by 0 bases, with 14 bases between the two germline ends. The CDR3 sequence is 17 residues long. Germline V gives CDR1 SGHVS, CDR2 FNYEAQ. The DNA for the CDR3 is TGTGCCAGCAGCCCTACTCTGCGAAGCTCTGGGGCCAACGTCCTGACTTTC. Translating it yields CASSPTLRSSGANVLTF.

This chain links TRBV7-9 with TRBJ1-2; possible D gene TRBD1, 5 bases. This CDR3 region has 18 residues. The germline gives CDR1 SEHNR, CDR2 FQNEAQ (reference sequence). Trimming pared 1 base from V and 7 bases from J, leaving 25 bases between. CDR3 sequence reads: CASSLGGAKTKPTPGYTF. CDR3 DNA: TGTGCCAGCAGCTTAGGAGGGGCTAAGACCAAACCAACCCCTGGCTACACCTTC.

This clone has a single count. This chain joins TRBV9 and TRBJ2-3, with D perhaps TRBD2 (5 bases). Germline loops: CDR1 SGDLS, CDR2 YYNGEE. This CDR3 is built from 13 residues. Trimming removed 0 bases at V and 5 bases at J, with 7 bases between. In DNA, the CDR3 is TGTGCCAGCAGCGTAGGGAGGAGAGATACGCAGTATTTT. Amino acids: CASSVGRRDTQYF.

This clone was recorded once. V gene TRBV6-5 combines with J gene TRBJ2-5; TRBD2 matches at 8 bases. CDR1 is MNHEY and CDR2 is SVGAGI in the germline V gene. The CDR3 extends over 15 amino acids. J lost 2 bases, V lost 9 bases, and 11 bases had no gene match. The CDR3 DNA follows: TGTGCCAGGGGGGATGGTAGCGGGGAACAAGAGACCCAGTACTTC. It encodes CARGDGSGEQETQYF.